These 20 T cell receptor beta chains originate from one sample sequenced in a study of vaccination effects on CD4 cells after COVID-19 (dated 2022 in TCRdb). These TCRs are of unknown antigen specificity. Libraries were prepared through the immunoSEQ multiplex PCR assay. The clones in this table, taken by TCRdb from immuneACCESS, are in-frame only. Not every clone is retained; where verified, under half of the shortfall comes from an unresolved V gene, and the cause of the rest is unknown. Counted in this sample were about 7,400 clones; approximately 74% of them appeared once. The leading ten clones occupy over 9.5% of the sample. In the ViraFEST assay, PBMC were stimulated with viral peptide pools, and antigen-specific CD4+ T cell clonotypes were then identified by expansion using TCR sequencing. After less than eleven days of culture, CD4+ T cells were isolated with the EasySep CD4+ T cell isolation kit.

Sequencing used CD4+ T cells from PBMCs cultured with HCoV-229E spike peptides, obtained before COVID-19 vaccination. The sample's cell subset or site label is to be understood as: HCoV-229E spike overlapping peptide pool stimulation. The receptors originated from a human donor who received a COVID-19 vaccine.

This clone has just a few counts. V usage is TRBV3-1 (or the pseudogene TRBV3-2) and J usage is TRBJ1-2, with no clear D. V was cut by 4 bases and J by 8 bases, with 20 bases left in between. The V gene's germline CDR1 is LGHDT and CDR2 YNNKEL (reference sequence). This CDR3 contains 15 residues. The chain's CDR3 is CASSPGRLLVGGYTF. Written as DNA, the CDR3 is TGTGCCAGCAGCCCCGGACGACTATTGGTTGGGGGCTACACCTTC.

The chain is built from TRBV27 and TRBJ2-7; D is unresolved. The CDR3 length is 11 residues. Germline V gene data show CDR1 as MNHEY and CDR2 as SMNVEV (reference sequence). Trimming left V 5 bases short and J 2 bases short, with 4 bases between. The CDR3 here is CASSGAYEQYF. CDR3 coding DNA: TGTGCCAGCAGTGGGGCCTACGAGCAGTACTTC.

A few counts support this clone. This chain connects TRBV6-5 to TRBJ2-7; D perhaps matches TRBD2 (5 bases). Germline V gene data show CDR1 as MNHEY and CDR2 as SVGAGI. V was trimmed by 5 bases and J by 4 bases, leaving 9 bases between them. This CDR3 region has 12 residues. This CDR3 is CASSRPGYEQYF. The CDR3 DNA reads as TGTGCCAGCAGTAGACCGGGATACGAGCAGTACTTC.

This rearrangement joins TRBV27 to TRBJ2-5, with 9 bases identical to TRBD2. J gave up 4 bases and V 6 bases, and 6 bases lay outside the gene matches. This CDR3 is 14 amino acids long. The V gene's germline CDR1 is MNHEY and CDR2 SMNVEV (reference sequence). This CDR3 reads CASSRGGASETQYF. The CDR3 DNA follows: TGTGCCAGCAGCCGCGGGGGGGCGTCAGAGACCCAGTACTTC.

This clone was picked up one time. This chain joins TRBV7-9 and TRBJ2-2; tentatively, D is TRBD2 (6 bases). The CDR3 is 13 amino acids. Trimming stripped 4 bases from V and 8 bases from J, with 11 bases between. Germline V CDR1 and CDR2: SEHNR, FQNEAQ (reference sequence). The CDR3 nucleotides read TGTGCCAGCAGCTCCCGACTAGGTGGGGAGCTGTTTTTT. Translating it yields CASSSRLGGELFF.

This clone was counted between two and nine times. This rearrangement joins TRBV11-1 to TRBJ1-6; D not certain. Looked up from germline, CDR1 is SGHAT and CDR2 is FQDESV (reference sequence). Trimming took off 5 bases at V and 4 bases at J, with 3 bases between the two ends. The CDR3 is 12 amino acids. CDR3 sequence: CASSQYNSPLHF. The CDR3 DNA is TGTGCCAGCAGCCAATATAATTCACCCCTCCACTTT.

The chain joins TRBV18 to TRBJ2-1; D might be TRBD2 (5 bases). This CDR3 is built from 16 residues. Trimming pared 2 bases from V and 4 bases from J, leaving 15 bases between. Germline assignment: CDR1 KGHSH and CDR2 LQKENI. CDR3 amino acids: CASSPETGGGYNEQFF. CDR3 bases: TGTGCCAGCTCACCAGAGACTGGTGGCGGGTACAATGAGCAGTTCTTC.

The V call is TRBV4-1, the J call TRBJ2-7; 9 positions agree with TRBD1. J was trimmed by 9 bases and V by 1 base; bases with no gene match: 10. CDR3 length: 15 residues. Germline loops: CDR1 MGHRA, CDR2 YSYEKL. The CDR3 region is CASSQVGQGLKGQYF. The DNA for the CDR3 is TGCGCCAGCAGCCAAGTCGGACAGGGGCTTAAGGGGCAGTACTTC.

The CDR3 DNA is TGTGCCAGCAGCTTCTTAGGGACAGGGGTGACGACCGGGGAGCTGTTTTTT. Translating gives CASSFLGTGVTTGELFF. V gene TRBV7-9 combines with J gene TRBJ2-2; 10 nucleotides match TRBD1. Germline V gene lookup returns CDR1 SEHNR and CDR2 FQNEAQ (reference sequence). The CDR3 loop spans 17 amino acids. V shed 3 bases, J shed 5 bases, and the junction held 9 bases outside the gene matches. The variable domain in full, completed from reference TRBV7-9 and TRBJ2-2, reads DTGVSQNPRHKITKRGQNVTFRCDPISEHNRLYWYRQTLGQGPEFLTYFQNEAQLEKSRLLSDRFSAERPKGSFSTLEIQRTEQGDSAMYLCASSFLGTGVTTGELFFGEGSRLTVL.

The rearrangement links TRBV19 to TRBJ1-1; D unclear. In germline, CDR1 is LNHDA, CDR2 SQIVND (reference sequence). Deletions cut 3 bases from V and 4 bases from J, with 12 bases between. The CDR3 sequence is 14 residues long. The CDR3 nucleotides read TGTGCCAGTAGTATCATTGGGAAGGGCACTGAAGCTTTCTTT. Its protein product is CASSIIGKGTEAFF.

V usage is TRBV6-5 and J usage is TRBJ2-7, with TRBD1 as a possible D gene (6 bases). Looked up from germline, CDR1 is MNHEY and CDR2 is SVGAGI. The V gene lost 5 bases and the J gene lost 0 bases, with 14 bases spanning the gap. CDR3 length: 15 amino acids. The CDR3 DNA follows: TGTGCCAGCAGTCCATCTACAGGGACCTCCTACGAGCAGTACTTC. Residues: CASSPSTGTSYEQYF.

There are a few counts of this clone. The rearrangement joins TRBV6-5 to TRBJ1-5; D remains ambiguous. Trimming pared 6 bases from V and 1 base from J, leaving 10 bases between. Germline V lookup: CDR1 MNHEY, CDR2 SVGAGI. The CDR3 is 14 amino acids. The DNA for the CDR3 is TGTGCCAGCAGCGCGGACGGAAGCAATCAGCCCCAGCATTTT. It encodes CASSADGSNQPQHF.

This chain uses TRBV7-9 with TRBJ1-3; 9 nucleotides line up with TRBD1. This CDR3 contains 16 residues. CDR1 and CDR2 from the germline V gene are SEHNR and FQNEAQ (reference sequence). Trimming took 4 bases from V and 2 from J; bases not matched to a gene: 6. CDR3 in amino acids: CASSWDRVNAGNTIYF. The CDR3 DNA follows: TGTGCCAGCAGCTGGGACAGGGTCAACGCTGGAAACACCATATATTTT.

The chain couples TRBV5-6 to TRBJ1-1; D gene unclear. Germline V lookup: CDR1 SGHDT, CDR2 YYEEEE. V dropped 2 bases and J dropped 1 base, with 6 bases sitting between them. This CDR3 has 13 residues. CDR3 sequence: CASSFESNTEAFF. In DNA, the CDR3 is TGTGCCAGCAGCTTCGAATCGAACACTGAAGCTTTCTTT.

This chain links TRBV4-2 with TRBJ2-7, with D perhaps TRBD2 (6 bases). The germline V and J ends were trimmed by 1 base and 0 bases, with 13 bases remaining between them. The CDR3 has 16 residues. CDR1 is LGHNA and CDR2 is YNFKEQ in the germline V gene. The CDR3 loop is CASSQGGTYDSYEQYF. In nucleotides, the CDR3 is TGTGCCAGCAGCCAAGGGGGGACTTACGACTCCTACGAGCAGTACTTC.

This rearrangement joins TRBV24-1 to TRBJ1-3; possibly TRBD1 for D (6 bases). Trimming pared 2 bases from V and 3 bases from J, leaving 22 bases between. This CDR3 has 19 amino acids. Per the germline V gene, CDR1 is KGHDR and CDR2 is SFDVKD. The DNA of the CDR3 is TGTGCCACCAGTGATTCGGCCCTCGCACAGGGCTCGGTTGGAAACACCATATATTTT. Protein product: CATSDSALAQGSVGNTIYF.

This chain links TRBV30 with TRBJ1-1; the D gene is possibly TRBD1 (6 bases). V dropped 3 bases and J dropped 0 bases, with 14 bases sitting between them. Germline V gives CDR1 GTSNPN, CDR2 SVGIG (reference sequence). The CDR3 covers 15 residues. As DNA, the CDR3 is TGTGCCTGGAGATTTGAGGGGGTTGTGAACACTGAAGCTTTCTTT. Amino acids: CAWRFEGVVNTEAFF.

This clone was recorded only once. The CDR3 sequence is CASSQSERLTAEAFF. In nucleotides, the CDR3 is TGTGCCAGCTCACAGAGCGAAAGGTTAACCGCTGAAGCTTTCTTT. The rearrangement joins TRBV18 to TRBJ1-1; unclear D gene. Trimming shortened V by 4 bases and J by 6 bases, and 18 bases separated the two germline ends. The germline V gene has CDR1 KGHSH and CDR2 LQKENI. The CDR3 loop spans 15 amino acids.

The V and J genes are TRBV5-4 and TRBJ2-2, with 10 bases aligning to TRBD2. The CDR3 runs to 16 residues. The junction had 9 bases not matched to a gene; V was cut back by 3 bases and J by 7 bases. From germline, CDR1 is SGHNT and CDR2 YYREEE (reference sequence). The DNA of the CDR3 is TGTGCCAGCAGCTCGCAGCGGGAGGGCCTGATCGGGGAGCTGTTTTTT. It is translated as CASSSQREGLIGELFF. The full variable domain, its missing parts supplied by reference TRBV5-4 and TRBJ2-2, is ETGVTQSPTHLIKTRGQQVTLRCSSQSGHNTVSWYQQALGQGPQFIFQYYREEENGRGNFPPRFSGLQFPNYSSELNVNALELDDSALYLCASSSQREGLIGELFFGEGSRLTVL.

The CDR3: CASSLKRGTNTEAFF. Here the CDR3 DNA reads TGTGCCAGCAGCTTAAAAAGGGGTACGAACACTGAAGCTTTCTTT. This chain uses TRBV13 with TRBJ1-1; D is possibly TRBD1 (5 bases). There are 15 residues in the CDR3. V was clipped by 2 bases and J by 1 base, with 11 bases between them. Germline CDR1 PRHDT, CDR2 FYEKMQ (reference sequence).